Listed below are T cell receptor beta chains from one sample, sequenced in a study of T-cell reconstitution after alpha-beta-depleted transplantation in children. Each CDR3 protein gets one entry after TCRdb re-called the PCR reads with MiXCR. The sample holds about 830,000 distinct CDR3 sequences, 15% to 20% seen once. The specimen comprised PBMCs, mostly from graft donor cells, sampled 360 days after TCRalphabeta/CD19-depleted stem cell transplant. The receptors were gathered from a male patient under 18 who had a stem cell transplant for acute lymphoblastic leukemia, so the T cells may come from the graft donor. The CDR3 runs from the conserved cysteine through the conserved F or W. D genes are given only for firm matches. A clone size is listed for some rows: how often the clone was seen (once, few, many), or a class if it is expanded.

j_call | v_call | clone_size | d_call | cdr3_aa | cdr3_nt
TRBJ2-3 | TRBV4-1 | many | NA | CASSQVGVRDTQYF | TGCGCCAGCAGCCAAGTTGGGGTTCGGGATACGCAGTATTTT
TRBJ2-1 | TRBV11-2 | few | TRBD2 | CASSWGGTPSYNEQFF | TGTGCCAGCAGCTGGGGGGGGACCCCCTCCTACAATGAGCAGTTCTTC
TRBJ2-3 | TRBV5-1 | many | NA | CASSLLLARTDTQYF | TGCGCCAGCAGCCTTTTGTTAGCGCGCACAGATACGCAGTATTTT
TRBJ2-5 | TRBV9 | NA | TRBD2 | CASSVAASGRRETQYF | TGTGCCAGCAGCGTAGCGGCTAGCGGGAGGCGGGAGACCCAGTACTTC
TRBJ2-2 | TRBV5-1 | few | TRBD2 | CASKIASGNTGELFF | TGCGCCAGCAAAATAGCTAGCGGAAACACCGGGGAGCTGTTTTTT
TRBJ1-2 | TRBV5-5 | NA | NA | CASSLGPDRSYGYTF | TGTGCCAGCAGCTTGGGCCCCGACAGGAGCTATGGCTACACCTTC
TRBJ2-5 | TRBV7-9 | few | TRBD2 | CASSLGAGGTKETQYF | TGTGCCAGCAGCTTAGGCGCGGGAGGAACAAAAGAGACCCAGTACTTC
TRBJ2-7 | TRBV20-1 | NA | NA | CSAVSYEQYF | TGCAGTGCTGTCAGTTACGAGCAGTACTTC
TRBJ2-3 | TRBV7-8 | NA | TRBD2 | CASSWRTSGTTDTQYF | TGTGCCAGCAGCTGGCGGACTAGCGGCACCACAGATACGCAGTATTTT
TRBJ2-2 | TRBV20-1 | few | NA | CSASWDWYTGELFF | TGCAGTGCTAGTTGGGACTGGTACACCGGGGAGCTGTTTTTT
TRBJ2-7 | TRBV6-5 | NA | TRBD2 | CASTGSLIAGAYVYEQYF | TGTGCCAGCACCGGTAGCCTCATAGCGGGAGCCTACGTCTACGAGCAGTACTTC
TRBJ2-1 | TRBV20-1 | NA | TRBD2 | CSARDRGWLAGGGTYNEQFF | TGCAGTGCTAGAGATCGGGGTTGGCTAGCGGGAGGTGGAACCTACAATGAGCAGTTCTTC
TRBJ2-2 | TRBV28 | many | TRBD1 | CASSLGNRGLRTGELFF | TGTGCCAGCAGCTTAGGGAACAGGGGCCTGAGGACCGGGGAGCTGTTTTTT
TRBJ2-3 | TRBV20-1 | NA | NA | CSARDMTGLTDTQYF | TGCAGTGCTAGAGATATGACAGGCCTAACAGATACGCAGTATTTT
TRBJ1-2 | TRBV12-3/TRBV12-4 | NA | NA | CASSYRKGAYGYTF | TGTGCCAGCAGTTACAGGAAAGGGGCCTATGGCTACACCTTC
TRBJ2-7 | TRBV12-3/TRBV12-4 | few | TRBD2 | CASSFWLAGLYEQYF | TGTGCCAGCAGTTTTTGGCTAGCGGGACTCTACGAGCAGTACTTC
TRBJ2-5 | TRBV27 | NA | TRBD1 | CASSTWGRQGTTRETQYF | TGTGCCAGCAGTACATGGGGAAGACAGGGGACGACCCGAGAGACCCAGTACTTC
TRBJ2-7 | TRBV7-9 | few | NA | CASTDGTYEQYF | TGTGCCAGCACGGACGGAACCTACGAGCAGTACTTC
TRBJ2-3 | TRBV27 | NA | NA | CASSHIESDTQYF | TGTGCCAGCAGTCACATCGAGTCAGATACGCAGTATTTT
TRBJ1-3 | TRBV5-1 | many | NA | CASSLGATSGNTIYF | TGCGCCAGCAGCTTAGGCGCCACCTCTGGAAACACCATATATTTT